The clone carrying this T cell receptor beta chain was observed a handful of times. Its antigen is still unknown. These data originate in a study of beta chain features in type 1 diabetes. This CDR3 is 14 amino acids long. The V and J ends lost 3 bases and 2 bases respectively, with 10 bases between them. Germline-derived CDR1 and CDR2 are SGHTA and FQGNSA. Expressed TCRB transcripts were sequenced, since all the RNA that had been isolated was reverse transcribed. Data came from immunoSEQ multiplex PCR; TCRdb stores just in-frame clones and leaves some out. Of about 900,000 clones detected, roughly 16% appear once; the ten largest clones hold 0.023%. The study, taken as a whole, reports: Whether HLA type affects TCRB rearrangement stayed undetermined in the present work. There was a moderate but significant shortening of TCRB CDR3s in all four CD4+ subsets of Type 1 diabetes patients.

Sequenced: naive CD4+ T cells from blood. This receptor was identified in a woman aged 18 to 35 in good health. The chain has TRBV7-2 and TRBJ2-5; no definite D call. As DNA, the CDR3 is TGTGCCAGCAGCTTCTTTCAGGTGCAAGAGACCCAGTACTTC. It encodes CASSFFQVQETQYF.